Described below is a single T cell receptor beta chain sequence and its context. Its specificity is unknown. Repertoires were generated with immunoSEQ multiplex PCR, while TCRdb's copy carries only in-frame clones and drops some. The data show some 48,000 clones, around 80% seen once. This sample is part of a study of a mutant IDH1 vaccine in newly diagnosed glioma. About the research overall: First vaccine doses came 4-6 weeks after radiotherapy alone, or with temozolomide cycles. Sex distribution of treated patients was roughly 62% male and roughly 40% female; mean age was around 40 years.

With 3 bases removed from V and 7 bases from J, the gap between germline ends came to 13 bases. The length of the CDR3 is 13 residues. Germline-derived CDR1 and CDR2 are MNHGY and SVAAGI. Regarding the study as a whole: Across multiple MHC alleles, over 90% of patients had vaccine-induced responses.

Time point denoted: week 35, safety follow-up. Alongside topical imiquimod, each dose of vaccine comprised 300 ug of mutant IDH1 20-mer peptide. Specimen: PBMCs, collected from a glioma patient whose treatment included an IDH1 peptide vaccine. The origin of this receptor is a man aged 40-49 years with glioma. This rearrangement joins TRBV6-9 to TRBJ2-7; D call uncertain. The CDR3 spells CASSYRSLMEQYF. For the CDR3, the DNA is TGTGCCAGCAGTTACAGGAGCCTGATGGAGCAGTACTTC.